This T cell receptor (beta chain) was captured in a study of cytomegalovirus exposure and HLA in healthy donors. Study-wide background: The early release's HLA-typed donors yielded tens of millions of unique TCRs.

About this clone itself: Its antigen remains unidentified.

The CDR3 loop spans 14 amino acids. J gave up 2 bases and V 10 bases, and 7 bases lay outside the gene matches. CDR1 and CDR2 from the germline V gene are SGHVS and FQNEAQ. Researchers ran the PCR with 60 Vbeta and 13 Jbeta primers. Produced via immunoSEQ multiplex PCR; TCRdb's table is partial and in-frame only. The profile covers about 150,000 clones, with roughly 78% appearing a single time and approximately 4% taken by the ten largest. Study-wide points: An Asian-associated ancestry cluster reportedly showed fewer N-insertions than the roughly 600-donor mean in a later analysis.

The rearrangement joins TRBV7-8 to TRBJ1-1; the match to TRBD1 covers 10 bases. Input material: PBMCs. This clonotype originated in a man aged 50-60 years in good health and CMV-seropositive. CDR3 loop: CATTRDRGNTEAFF. In DNA form, the CDR3 reads TGTGCCACAACCCGGGACAGGGGAAACACTGAAGCTTTCTTT.